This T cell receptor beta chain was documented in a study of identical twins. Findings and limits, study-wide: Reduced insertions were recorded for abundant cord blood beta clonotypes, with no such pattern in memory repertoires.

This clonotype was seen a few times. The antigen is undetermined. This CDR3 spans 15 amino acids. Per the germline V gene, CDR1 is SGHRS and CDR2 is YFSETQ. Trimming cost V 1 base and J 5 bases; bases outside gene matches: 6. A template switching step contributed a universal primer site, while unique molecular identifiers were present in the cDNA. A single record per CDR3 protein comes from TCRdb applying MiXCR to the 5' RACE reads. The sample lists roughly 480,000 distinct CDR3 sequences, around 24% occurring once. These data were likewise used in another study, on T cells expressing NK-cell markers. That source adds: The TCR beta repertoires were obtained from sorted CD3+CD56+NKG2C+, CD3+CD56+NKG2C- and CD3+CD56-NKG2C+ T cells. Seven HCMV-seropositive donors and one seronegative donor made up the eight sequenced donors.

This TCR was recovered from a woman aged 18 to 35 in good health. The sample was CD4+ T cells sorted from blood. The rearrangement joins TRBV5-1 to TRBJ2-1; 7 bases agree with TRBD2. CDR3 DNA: TGCGCCAGCAGCTTGATGTTGGGGAGGGACAATGAGCAGTTCTTC. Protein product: CASSLMLGRDNEQFF.